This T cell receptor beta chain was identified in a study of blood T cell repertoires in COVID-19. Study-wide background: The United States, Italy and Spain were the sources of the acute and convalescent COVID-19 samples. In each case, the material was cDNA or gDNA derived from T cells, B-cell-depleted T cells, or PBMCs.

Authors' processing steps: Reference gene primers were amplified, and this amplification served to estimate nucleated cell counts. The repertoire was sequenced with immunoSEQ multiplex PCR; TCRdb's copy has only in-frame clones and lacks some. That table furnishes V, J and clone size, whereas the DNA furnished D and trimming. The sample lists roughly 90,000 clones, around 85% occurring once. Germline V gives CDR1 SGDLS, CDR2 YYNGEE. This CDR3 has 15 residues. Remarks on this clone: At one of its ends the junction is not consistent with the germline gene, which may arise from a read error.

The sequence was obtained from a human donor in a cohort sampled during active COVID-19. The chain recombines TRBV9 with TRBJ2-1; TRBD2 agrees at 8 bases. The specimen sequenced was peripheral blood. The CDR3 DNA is TGTGCCAGCAGCGTAGAGGGACTAGGTAGGAATGAGCGGTTCTTC. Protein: CASSVEGLGRNERFF.